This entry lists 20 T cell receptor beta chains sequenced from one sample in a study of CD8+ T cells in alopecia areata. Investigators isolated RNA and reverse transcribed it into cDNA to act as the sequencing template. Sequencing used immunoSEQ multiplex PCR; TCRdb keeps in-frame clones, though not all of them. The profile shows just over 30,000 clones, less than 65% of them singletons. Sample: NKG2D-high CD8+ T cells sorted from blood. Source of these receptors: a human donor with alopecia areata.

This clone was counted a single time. The CDR3 protein is CASSPLFRFVSGRNEQFF. The CDR3 DNA reads TGTGCCAGCAGCCCTCTTTTCCGCTTTGTGTCCGGTCGGAATGAGCAGTTCTTC. V usage is TRBV11-1 and J usage is TRBJ2-1; D remains unclear. Germline V gene lookup returns CDR1 SGHAT and CDR2 FQDESV (reference sequence). There are 18 residues in the CDR3. V was pared by 5 bases and J by 7 bases, with 27 bases between.

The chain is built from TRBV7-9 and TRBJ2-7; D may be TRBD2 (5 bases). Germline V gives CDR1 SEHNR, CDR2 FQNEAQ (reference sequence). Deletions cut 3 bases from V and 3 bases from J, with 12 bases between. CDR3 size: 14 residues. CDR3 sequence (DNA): TGTGCCAGCAGCTTCGGACTTCCCGGCTACGAGCAGTACTTC. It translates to CASSFGLPGYEQYF.

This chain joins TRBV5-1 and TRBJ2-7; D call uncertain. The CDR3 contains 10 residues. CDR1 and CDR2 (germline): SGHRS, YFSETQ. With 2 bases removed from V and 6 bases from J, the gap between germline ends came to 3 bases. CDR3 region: CASSFSEQYF. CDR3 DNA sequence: TGCGCCAGCAGCTTCAGCGAGCAGTACTTC. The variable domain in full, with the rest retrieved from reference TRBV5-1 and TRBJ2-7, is KAGVTQTPRYLIKTRGQQVTLSCSPISGHRSVSWYQQTPGQGLQFLFEYFSETQRNKGNFPGRFSGRQFSNSRSEMNVSTLELGDSALYLCASSFSEQYFGPGTRLTVT.

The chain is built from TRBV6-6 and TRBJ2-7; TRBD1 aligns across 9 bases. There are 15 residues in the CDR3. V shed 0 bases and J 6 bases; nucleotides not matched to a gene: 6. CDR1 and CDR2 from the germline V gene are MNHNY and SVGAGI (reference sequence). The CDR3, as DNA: TGTGCCAGCAGTTACTCGTTGGAGACAGGGGGCGAGCAGTACTTC. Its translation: CASSYSLETGGEQYF.

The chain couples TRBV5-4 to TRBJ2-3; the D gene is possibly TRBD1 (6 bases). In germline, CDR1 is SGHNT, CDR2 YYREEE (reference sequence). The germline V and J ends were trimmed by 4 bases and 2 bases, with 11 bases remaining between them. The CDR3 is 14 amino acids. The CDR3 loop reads CASSGGAITDTQYF. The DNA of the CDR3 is TGTGCCAGCAGCGGGGGCGCCATCACAGATACGCAGTATTTT.

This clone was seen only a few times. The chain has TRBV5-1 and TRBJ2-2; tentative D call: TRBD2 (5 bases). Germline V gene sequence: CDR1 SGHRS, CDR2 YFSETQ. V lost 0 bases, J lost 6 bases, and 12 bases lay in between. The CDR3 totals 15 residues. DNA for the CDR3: TGCGCCAGCAGCTTGGCCGAGGGAAGGTCCGGGGAGCTGTTTTTT. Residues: CASSLAEGRSGELFF.

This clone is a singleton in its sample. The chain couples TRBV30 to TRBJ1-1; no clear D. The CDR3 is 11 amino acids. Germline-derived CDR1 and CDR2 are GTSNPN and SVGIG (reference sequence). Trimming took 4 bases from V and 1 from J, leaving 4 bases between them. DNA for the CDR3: TGTGCCTGGATTAGGAACACTGAAGCTTTCTTT. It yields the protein CAWIRNTEAFF.

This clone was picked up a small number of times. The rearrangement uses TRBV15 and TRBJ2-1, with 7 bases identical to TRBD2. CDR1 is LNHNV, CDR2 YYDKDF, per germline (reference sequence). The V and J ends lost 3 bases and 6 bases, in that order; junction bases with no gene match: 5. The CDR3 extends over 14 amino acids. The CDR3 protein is CATSSGRPPNEQFF. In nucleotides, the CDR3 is TGTGCCACCAGCAGCGGGAGGCCCCCCAATGAGCAGTTCTTC.

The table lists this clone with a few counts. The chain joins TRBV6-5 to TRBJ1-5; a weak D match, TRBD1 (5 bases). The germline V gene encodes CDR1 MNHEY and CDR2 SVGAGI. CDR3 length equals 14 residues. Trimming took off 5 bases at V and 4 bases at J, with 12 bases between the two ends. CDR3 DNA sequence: TGTGCCAGCAGTCAGCAGGGATCGAATCAGCCCCAGCATTTT. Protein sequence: CASSQQGSNQPQHF.

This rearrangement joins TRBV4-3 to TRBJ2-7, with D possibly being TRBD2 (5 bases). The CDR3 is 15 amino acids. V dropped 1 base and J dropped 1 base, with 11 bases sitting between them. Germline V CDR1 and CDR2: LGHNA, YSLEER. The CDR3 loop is CASSQVEGASYEQYF. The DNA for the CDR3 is TGCGCCAGCAGCCAAGTTGAGGGAGCGTCCTACGAGCAGTACTTC.

CDR3 region: CASSLAHHYEQYF. CDR3 coding DNA: TGTGCCAGCAGCTTAGCGCATCACTACGAGCAGTACTTC. This chain joins TRBV7-9 and TRBJ2-7; no firm D call. The CDR3 loop spans 13 amino acids. V was clipped by 0 bases and J by 3 bases, with 6 bases between them. The germline gives CDR1 SEHNR, CDR2 FQNEAQ (reference sequence).

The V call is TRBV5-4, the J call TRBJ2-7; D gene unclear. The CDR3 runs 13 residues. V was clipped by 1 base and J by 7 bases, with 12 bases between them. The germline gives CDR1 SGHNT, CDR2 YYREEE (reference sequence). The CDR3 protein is CASSLSLTPEQYF. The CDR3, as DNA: TGTGCCAGCAGCTTGTCCCTTACCCCGGAGCAGTACTTC.

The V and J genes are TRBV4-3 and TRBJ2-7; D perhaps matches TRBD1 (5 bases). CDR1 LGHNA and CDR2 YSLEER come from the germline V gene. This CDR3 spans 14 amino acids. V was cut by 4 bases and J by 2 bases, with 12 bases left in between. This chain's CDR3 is CASSPLGATYEQYF. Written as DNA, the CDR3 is TGCGCCAGCAGCCCCCTTGGGGCAACCTACGAGCAGTACTTC.

Here the CDR3 reads CASSRGQGYEQYF. The CDR3 region has the DNA TGTGCCAGTAGTAGGGGACAGGGCTACGAGCAGTACTTC. The chain links TRBV19 to TRBJ2-7; 9 bases are shared with TRBD1. Looked up from germline, CDR1 is LNHDA and CDR2 is SQIVND (reference sequence). The length of the CDR3 is 13 residues. J was trimmed by 3 bases and V by 4 bases; bases with no gene match: 1. Looking up the rest from reference TRBV19 and TRBJ2-7 gives the full variable domain: DGGITQSPKYLFRKEGQNVTLSCEQNLNHDAMYWYRQDPGQGLRLIYYSQIVNDFQKGDIAEGYSVSREKKESFPLTVTSAQKNPTAFYLCASSRGQGYEQYFGPGTRLTVT.

CDR3 bases: TGTGCCTGGAGTGAACTTAGCGGGATAGACTACAATGAGCAGTTCTTC. Translation: CAWSELSGIDYNEQFF. This chain links TRBV30 with TRBJ2-1; 8 nucleotides agree with TRBD2. After removal of 1 base from V and 3 bases from J, the junction contained 8 bases not matched to a gene. Per the germline V gene, CDR1 is GTSNPN and CDR2 is SVGIG (reference sequence). There are 16 residues in the CDR3.

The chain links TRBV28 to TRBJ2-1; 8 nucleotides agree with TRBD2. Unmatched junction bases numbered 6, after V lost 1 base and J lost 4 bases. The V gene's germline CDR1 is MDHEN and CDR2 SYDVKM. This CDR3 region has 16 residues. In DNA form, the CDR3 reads TGTGCCAGCAGTTTATTTACTAGCGGTCCATACAATGAGCAGTTCTTC. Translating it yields CASSLFTSGPYNEQFF. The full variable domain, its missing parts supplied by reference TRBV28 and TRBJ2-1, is DVKVTQSSRYLVKRTGEKVFLECVQDMDHENMFWYRQDPGLGLRLIYFSYDVKMKEKGDIPEGYSVSREKKERFSLILESASTNQTSMYLCASSLFTSGPYNEQFFGPGTRLTVL.

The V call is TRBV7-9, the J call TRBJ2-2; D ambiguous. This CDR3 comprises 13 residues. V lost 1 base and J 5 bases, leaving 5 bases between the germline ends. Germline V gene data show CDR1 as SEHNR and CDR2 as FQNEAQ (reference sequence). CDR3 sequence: CASSLDETGELFF. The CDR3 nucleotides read TGTGCCAGCAGCTTAGATGAAACCGGGGAGCTGTTTTTT.

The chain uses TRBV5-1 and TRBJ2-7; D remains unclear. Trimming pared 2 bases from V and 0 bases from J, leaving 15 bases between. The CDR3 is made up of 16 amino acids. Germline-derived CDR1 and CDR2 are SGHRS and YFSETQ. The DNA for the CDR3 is TGCGCCAGCAGCTTAATCGGCAGGTTCTTCTCCTACGAGCAGTACTTC. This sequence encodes CASSLIGRFFSYEQYF. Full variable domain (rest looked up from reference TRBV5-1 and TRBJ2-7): KAGVTQTPRYLIKTRGQQVTLSCSPISGHRSVSWYQQTPGQGLQFLFEYFSETQRNKGNFPGRFSGRQFSNSRSEMNVSTLELGDSALYLCASSLIGRFFSYEQYFGPGTRLTVT.

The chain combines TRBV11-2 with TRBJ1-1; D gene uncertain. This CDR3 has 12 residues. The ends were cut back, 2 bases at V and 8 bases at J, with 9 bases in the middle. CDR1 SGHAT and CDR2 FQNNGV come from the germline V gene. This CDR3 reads CASSLRDWEAFF. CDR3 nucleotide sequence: TGTGCCAGCAGCTTAAGGGATTGGGAAGCTTTCTTT.

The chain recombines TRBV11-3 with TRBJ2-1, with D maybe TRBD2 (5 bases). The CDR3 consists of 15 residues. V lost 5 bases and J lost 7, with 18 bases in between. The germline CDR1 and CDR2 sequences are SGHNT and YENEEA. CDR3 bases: TGTGCCAGCAGCGACTCACTAGGCGAGTCGAATGAGCAGTTCTTC. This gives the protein CASSDSLGESNEQFF.